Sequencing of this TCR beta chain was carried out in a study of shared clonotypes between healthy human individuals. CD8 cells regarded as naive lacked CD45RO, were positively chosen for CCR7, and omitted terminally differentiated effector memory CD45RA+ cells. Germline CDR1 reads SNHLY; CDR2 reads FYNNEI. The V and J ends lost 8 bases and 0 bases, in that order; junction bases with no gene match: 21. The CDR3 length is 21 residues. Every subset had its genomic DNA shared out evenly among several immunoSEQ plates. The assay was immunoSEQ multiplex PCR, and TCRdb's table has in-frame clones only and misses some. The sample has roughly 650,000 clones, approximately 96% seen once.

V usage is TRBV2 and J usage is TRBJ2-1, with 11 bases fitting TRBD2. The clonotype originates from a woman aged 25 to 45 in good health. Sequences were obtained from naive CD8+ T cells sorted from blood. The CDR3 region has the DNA TGTGCCAGCGGAGAGTTACCGGGACTAGCGGCCTTCATGAGCTCCTACAATGAGCAGTTCTTC. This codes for CASGELPGLAAFMSSYNEQFF.